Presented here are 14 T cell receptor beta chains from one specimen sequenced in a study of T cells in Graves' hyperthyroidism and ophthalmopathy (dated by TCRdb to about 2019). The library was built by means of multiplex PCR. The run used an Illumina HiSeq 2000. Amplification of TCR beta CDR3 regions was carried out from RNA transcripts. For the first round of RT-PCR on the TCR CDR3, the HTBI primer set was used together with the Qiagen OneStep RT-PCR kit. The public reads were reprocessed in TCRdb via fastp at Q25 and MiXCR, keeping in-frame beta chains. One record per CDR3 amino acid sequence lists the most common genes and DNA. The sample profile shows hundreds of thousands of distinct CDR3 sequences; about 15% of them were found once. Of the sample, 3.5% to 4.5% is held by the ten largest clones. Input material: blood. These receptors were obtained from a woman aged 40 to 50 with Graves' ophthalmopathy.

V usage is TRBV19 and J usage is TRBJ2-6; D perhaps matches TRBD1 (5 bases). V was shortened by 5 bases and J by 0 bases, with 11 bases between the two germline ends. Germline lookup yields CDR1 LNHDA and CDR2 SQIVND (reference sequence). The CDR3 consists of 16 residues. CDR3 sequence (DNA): TGTGCCAGTAGTGCCGACAGAAGCTCTGGGGCCAACGTCCTGACTTTC. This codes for CASSADRSSGANVLTF.

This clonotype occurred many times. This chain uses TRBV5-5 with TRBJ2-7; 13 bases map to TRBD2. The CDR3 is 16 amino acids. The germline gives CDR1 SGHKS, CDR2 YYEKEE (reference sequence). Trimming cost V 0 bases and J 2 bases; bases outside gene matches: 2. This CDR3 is CASSLGGTSGTYEQYF. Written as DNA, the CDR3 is TGTGCCAGCAGCTTGGGAGGGACTAGCGGGACCTACGAGCAGTACTTC.

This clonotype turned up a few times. The CDR3 sequence: CASSLRQGSTTEAFF. The CDR3 coding sequence is TGCGCCAGCAGCCTACGACAGGGGAGTACCACTGAAGCTTTCTTT. This chain links TRBV4-1 with TRBJ1-1, with TRBD1 identical over 8 bases. The CDR3 has 15 amino acids. Germline lookup yields CDR1 MGHRA and CDR2 YSYEKL. With 4 bases clipped from V and 4 bases from J, the junction kept 8 bases outside the gene matches.

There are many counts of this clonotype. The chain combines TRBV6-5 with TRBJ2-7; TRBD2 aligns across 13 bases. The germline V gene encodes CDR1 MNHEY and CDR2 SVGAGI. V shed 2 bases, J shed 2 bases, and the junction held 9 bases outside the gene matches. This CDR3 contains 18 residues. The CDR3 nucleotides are TGTGCCAGCAGTTACACGATCCCTGGACTAGCGGGAGCCTACGAGCAGTACTTC. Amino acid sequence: CASSYTIPGLAGAYEQYF.

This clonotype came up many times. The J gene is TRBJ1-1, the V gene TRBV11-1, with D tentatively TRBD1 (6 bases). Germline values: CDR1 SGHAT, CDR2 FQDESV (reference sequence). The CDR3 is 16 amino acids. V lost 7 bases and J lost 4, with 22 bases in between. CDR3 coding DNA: TGTGCCAGCACCTTGTGGACAGTCGGGCAGAGCACTGAAGCTTTCTTT. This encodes CASTLWTVGQSTEAFF.

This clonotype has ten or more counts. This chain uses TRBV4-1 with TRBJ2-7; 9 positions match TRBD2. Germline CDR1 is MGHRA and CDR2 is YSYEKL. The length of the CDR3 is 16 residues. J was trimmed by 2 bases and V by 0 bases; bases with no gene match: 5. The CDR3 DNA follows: TGCGCCAGCAGCCAAGATCAGGCTAGCGGGGCCTACGAGCAGTACTTC. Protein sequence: CASSQDQASGAYEQYF.

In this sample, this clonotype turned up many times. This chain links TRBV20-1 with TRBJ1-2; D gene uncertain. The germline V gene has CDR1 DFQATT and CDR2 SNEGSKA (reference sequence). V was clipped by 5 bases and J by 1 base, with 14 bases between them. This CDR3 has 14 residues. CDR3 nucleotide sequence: TGCAGTGCTGGGGTTGGGGTACTTAACTATGGCTACACCTTC. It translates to CSAGVGVLNYGYTF.

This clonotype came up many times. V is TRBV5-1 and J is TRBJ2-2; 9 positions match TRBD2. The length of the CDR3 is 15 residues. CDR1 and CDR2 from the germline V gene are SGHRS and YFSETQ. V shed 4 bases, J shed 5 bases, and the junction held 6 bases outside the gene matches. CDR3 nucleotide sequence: TGCGCCAGCAGCGCAGCGGGAGGAGGAACCGGGGAGCTGTTTTTT. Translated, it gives CASSAAGGGTGELFF.

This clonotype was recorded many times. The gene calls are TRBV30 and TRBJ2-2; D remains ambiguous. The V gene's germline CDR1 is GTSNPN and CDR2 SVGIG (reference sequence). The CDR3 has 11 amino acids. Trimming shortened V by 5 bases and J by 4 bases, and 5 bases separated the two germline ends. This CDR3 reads CAWEGTGELFF. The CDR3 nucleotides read TGTGCCTGGGAAGGCACCGGGGAGCTGTTTTTT.

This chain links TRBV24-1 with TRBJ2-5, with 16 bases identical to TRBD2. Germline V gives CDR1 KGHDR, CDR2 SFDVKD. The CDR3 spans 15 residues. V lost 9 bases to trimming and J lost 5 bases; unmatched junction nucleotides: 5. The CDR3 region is CATGTSGRATETQYF. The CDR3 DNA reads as TGTGCCACCGGGACTAGCGGGAGGGCCACCGAGACCCAGTACTTC.

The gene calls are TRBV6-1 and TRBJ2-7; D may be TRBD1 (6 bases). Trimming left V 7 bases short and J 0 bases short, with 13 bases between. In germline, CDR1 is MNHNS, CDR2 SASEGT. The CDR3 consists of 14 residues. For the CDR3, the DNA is TGTGCCAGCAATACCGGGACACCCTCCTACGAGCAGTACTTC. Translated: CASNTGTPSYEQYF.

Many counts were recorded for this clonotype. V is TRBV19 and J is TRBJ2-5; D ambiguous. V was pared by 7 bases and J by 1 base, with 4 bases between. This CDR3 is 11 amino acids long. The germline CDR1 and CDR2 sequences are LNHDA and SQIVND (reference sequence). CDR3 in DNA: TGTGCCAGTAAGGGCCAAGAGACCCAGTACTTC. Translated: CASKGQETQYF.

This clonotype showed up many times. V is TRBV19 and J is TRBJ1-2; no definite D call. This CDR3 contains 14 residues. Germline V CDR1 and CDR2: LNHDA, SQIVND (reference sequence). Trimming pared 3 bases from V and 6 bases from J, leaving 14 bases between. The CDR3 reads CASSIEGAPDGYTF. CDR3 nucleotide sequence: TGTGCCAGTAGTATCGAGGGAGCTCCGGATGGCTACACCTTC.

The DNA of the CDR3 is TGTGCCAGCAGGACCCCAGGGACTGAAGCTTTCTTT. Translation gives CASRTPGTEAFF. The V gene is TRBV6-1, the J gene TRBJ1-1, with D perhaps matching TRBD1 (5 bases). This CDR3 has 12 residues. Germline CDR1 MNHNS, CDR2 SASEGT. The V end lost 6 bases, the J end lost 5 bases, and 10 bases lay between the germline ends.